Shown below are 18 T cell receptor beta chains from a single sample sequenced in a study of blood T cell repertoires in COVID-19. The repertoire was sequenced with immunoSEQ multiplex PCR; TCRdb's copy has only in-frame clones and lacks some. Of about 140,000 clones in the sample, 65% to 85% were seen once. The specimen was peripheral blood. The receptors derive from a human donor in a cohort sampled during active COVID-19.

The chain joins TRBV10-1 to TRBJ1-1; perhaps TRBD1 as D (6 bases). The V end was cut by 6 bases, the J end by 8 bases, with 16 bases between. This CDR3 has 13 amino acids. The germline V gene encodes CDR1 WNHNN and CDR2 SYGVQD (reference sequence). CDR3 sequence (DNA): TGCGCCAGCAGCGTCACGGCCGGGACAGAAGCTTTCTTT. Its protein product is CASSVTAGTEAFF.

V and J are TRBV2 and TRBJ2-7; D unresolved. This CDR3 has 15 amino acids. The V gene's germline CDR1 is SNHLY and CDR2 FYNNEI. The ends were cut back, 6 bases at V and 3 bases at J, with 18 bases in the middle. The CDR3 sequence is CASSDLDTSNYEQYF. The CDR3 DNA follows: TGTGCCAGCAGCGACCTAGATACTTCGAACTACGAGCAGTACTTC.

This chain's CDR3 is CASSPSNQRGGVDEQFF. The CDR3 nucleotides read TGTGCCAGCAGCCCCTCTAACCAGCGGGGGGGCGTTGATGAGCAGTTCTTC. The genes are TRBV6-4 and TRBJ2-1, with 10 bases that match TRBD2. Trimming cost V 6 bases and J 8 bases; bases outside gene matches: 16. This CDR3 contains 17 residues. From germline, CDR1 is MRHNA and CDR2 SNTAGT.

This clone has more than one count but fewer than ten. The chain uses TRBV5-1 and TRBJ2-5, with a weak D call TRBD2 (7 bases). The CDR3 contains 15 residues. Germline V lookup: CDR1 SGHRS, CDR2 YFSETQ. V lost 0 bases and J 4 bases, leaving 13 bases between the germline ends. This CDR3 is CASSLAAGAGETQYF. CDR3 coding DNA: TGCGCCAGCAGCTTGGCTGCGGGGGCCGGAGAGACCCAGTACTTC. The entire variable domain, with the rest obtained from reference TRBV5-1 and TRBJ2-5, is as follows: KAGVTQTPRYLIKTRGQQVTLSCSPISGHRSVSWYQQTPGQGLQFLFEYFSETQRNKGNFPGRFSGRQFSNSRSEMNVSTLELGDSALYLCASSLAAGAGETQYFGPGTRLLVL.

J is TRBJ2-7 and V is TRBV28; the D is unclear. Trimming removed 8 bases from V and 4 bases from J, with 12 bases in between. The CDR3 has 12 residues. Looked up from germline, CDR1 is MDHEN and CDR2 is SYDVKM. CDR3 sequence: CASGQAPYEQYF. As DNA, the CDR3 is TGTGCCAGCGGTCAGGCACCTTACGAGCAGTACTTC.

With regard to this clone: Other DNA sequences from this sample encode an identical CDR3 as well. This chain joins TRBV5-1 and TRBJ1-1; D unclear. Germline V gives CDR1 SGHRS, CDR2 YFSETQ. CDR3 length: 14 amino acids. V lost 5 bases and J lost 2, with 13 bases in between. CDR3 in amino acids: CASSVTAGNTEAFF. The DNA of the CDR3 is TGCGCCAGCAGTGTTACGGCAGGAAACACTGAAGCTTTCTTT.

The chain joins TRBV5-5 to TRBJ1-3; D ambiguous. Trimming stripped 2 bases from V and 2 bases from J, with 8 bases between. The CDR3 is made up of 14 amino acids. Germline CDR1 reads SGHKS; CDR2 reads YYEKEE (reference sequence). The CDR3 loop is CASSFRGPGNTIYF. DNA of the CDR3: TGTGCCAGCAGCTTTCGAGGGCCTGGAAACACCATATATTTT.

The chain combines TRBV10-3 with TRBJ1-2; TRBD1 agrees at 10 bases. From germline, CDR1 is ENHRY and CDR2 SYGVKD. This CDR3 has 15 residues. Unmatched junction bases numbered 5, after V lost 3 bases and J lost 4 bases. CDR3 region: CAISDTTGGIYGYTF. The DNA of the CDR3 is TGTGCCATCAGTGATACGACAGGGGGCATCTATGGCTACACCTTC.

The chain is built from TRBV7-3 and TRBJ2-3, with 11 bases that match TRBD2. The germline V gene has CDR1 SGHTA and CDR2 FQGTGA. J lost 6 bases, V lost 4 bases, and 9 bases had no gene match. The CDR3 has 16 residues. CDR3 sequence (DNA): TGTGCCAGCAGCTCCGATAGCGGGGGGGCCTGGGATACGCAGTATTTT. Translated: CASSSDSGGAWDTQYF.

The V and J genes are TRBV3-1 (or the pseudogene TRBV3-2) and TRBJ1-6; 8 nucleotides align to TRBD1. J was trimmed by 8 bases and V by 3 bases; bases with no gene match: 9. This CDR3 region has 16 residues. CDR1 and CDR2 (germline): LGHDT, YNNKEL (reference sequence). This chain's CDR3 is CASSQGGQGAYSPLHF. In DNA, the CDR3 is TGTGCCAGCAGCCAGGGGGGGCAGGGGGCATATTCACCCCTCCACTTT.

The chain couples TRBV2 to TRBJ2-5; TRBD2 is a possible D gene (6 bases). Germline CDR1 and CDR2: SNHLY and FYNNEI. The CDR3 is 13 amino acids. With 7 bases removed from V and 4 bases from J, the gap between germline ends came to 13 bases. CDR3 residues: CASNRDSVETQYF. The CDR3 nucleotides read TGTGCCAGCAACCGGGACTCAGTAGAGACCCAGTACTTC. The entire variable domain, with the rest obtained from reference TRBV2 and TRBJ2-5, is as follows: EPEVTQTPSHQVTQMGQEVILRCVPISNHLYFYWYRQILGQKVEFLVSFYNNEISEKSEIFDDQFSVERPDGSNFTLKIRSTKLEDSAMYFCASNRDSVETQYFGPGTRLLVL.

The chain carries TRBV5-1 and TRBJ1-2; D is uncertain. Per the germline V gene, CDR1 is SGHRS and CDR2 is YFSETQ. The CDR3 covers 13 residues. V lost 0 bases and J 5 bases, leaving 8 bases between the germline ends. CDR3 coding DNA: TGCGCCAGCAGCTTGGACAGCACTTATGGCTACACCTTC. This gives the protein CASSLDSTYGYTF. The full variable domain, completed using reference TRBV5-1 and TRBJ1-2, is KAGVTQTPRYLIKTRGQQVTLSCSPISGHRSVSWYQQTPGQGLQFLFEYFSETQRNKGNFPGRFSGRQFSNSRSEMNVSTLELGDSALYLCASSLDSTYGYTFGSGTRLTVV.

The CDR3 bases are TGCGCCAGCAGTGATATGGAGGGTTCCCCCGAGCAGTACTTC. Translated, it gives CASSDMEGSPEQYF. The chain recombines TRBV10-2 with TRBJ2-7; tentatively, D is TRBD2 (6 bases). Per the germline V gene, CDR1 is WSHSY and CDR2 is SAAADI. The CDR3 covers 14 residues. Trimming removed 3 bases at V and 6 bases at J, with 15 bases between.

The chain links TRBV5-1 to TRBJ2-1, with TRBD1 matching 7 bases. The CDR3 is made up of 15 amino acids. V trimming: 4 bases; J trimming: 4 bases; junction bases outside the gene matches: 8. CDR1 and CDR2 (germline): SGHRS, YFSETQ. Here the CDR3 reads CASSPGQTSYNEQFF. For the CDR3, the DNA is TGCGCCAGCAGCCCGGGACAGACCTCGTACAATGAGCAGTTCTTC.

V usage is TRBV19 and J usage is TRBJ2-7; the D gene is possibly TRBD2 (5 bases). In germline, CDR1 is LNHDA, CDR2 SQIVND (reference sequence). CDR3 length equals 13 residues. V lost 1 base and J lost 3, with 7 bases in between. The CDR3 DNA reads TGTGCCAGTAGTATAGCCGGGGTCTACGAGCAGTACTTC. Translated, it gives CASSIAGVYEQYF.

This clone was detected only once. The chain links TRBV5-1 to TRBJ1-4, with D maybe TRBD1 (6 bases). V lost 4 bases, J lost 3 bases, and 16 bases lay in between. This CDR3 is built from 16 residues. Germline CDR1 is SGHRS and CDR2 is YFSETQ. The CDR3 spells CASSEQGTPSNEKLFF. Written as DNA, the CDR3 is TGCGCCAGCAGCGAACAGGGAACTCCGTCTAATGAAAAACTGTTTTTT.

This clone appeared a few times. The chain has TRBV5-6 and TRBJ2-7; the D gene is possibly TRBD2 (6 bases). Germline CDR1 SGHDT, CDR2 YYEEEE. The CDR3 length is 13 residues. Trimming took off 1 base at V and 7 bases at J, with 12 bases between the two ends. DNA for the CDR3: TGTGCCAGCAGCTTGTGGGCAGGGAGGGAGCAGTACTTC. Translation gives CASSLWAGREQYF.

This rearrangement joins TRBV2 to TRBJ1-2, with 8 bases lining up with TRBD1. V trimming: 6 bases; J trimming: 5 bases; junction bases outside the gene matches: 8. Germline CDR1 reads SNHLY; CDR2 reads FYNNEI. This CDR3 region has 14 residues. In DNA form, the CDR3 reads TGTGCCAGCAGGCTTGCCGGGACAGGATATGGCTACACCTTC. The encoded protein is CASRLAGTGYGYTF.